This T cell receptor beta chain was recovered during a study of T-cell reconstitution after alpha-beta-depleted transplantation in children. TCRbeta library construction was performed incorporating unique molecular identifiers. TCRdb analysed the PCR reads with MiXCR anew, one entry per CDR3 protein. The sample lists about 640,000 distinct CDR3 sequences; roughly 15% were seen once. The V gene's germline CDR1 is SGHRS and CDR2 YFSETQ. V was shortened by 2 bases and J by 5 bases, with 14 bases between the two germline ends. This CDR3 has 15 amino acids. This specimen consisted of PBMCs from the stem cell graft donor, obtained from the stem cell graft. The rearrangement links TRBV5-1 to TRBJ2-1; tentatively, D is TRBD1 (6 bases). This TCR was recovered from a human donor who donated a stem cell graft to a child with acute myeloid leukemia. CDR3 bases: TGCGCCAGCAGCTTTTACGGGGCAGGGGACAATGAGCAGTTCTTC. This codes for CASSFYGAGDNEQFF. Combining the CDR3 with reference TRBV5-1 and TRBJ2-1 gives the whole variable domain KAGVTQTPRYLIKTRGQQVTLSCSPISGHRSVSWYQQTPGQGLQFLFEYFSETQRNKGNFPGRFSGRQFSNSRSEMNVSTLELGDSALYLCASSFYGAGDNEQFFGPGTRLTVL.